The 4 T cell receptor beta chains in this list originate from one sample, sequenced in a study of T cells in women clearing cervical HPV infection. Assay used: immunoSEQ multiplex PCR; TCRdb lists only in-frame clones, some missing. This specimen shows around 19,000 clones; the ten leading clones hold over 6.5%. The sample consisted of blood buffy coat. The receptors originated from a woman aged 18-69 years with a cervical HPV16 infection that either progressed to CIN3+ or cleared (not recorded which).

Regarding this clone: Sequencing ends 3 residues short of the CDR3 end; the germline J gene provides the rest. The rearrangement joins TRBV2 to TRBJ2-3, with D possibly matching TRBD1 (7 bases). Germline values: CDR1 SNHLY, CDR2 FYNNEI. The CDR3 length is 16 residues. Between the trimmed V and J ends, which lost 4 bases and 0 bases, there was a span of 14 bases. The CDR3 protein is CASSVEGQISTDTQYF. Partial CDR3 DNA: TGTGCCAGCAGTGTGGAGGGACAGATAAGCACAGATACG.

About this clone itself: The read terminates 3 residues ahead of where the CDR3 ends, so the germline J gene completes it. V usage is TRBV13 and J usage is TRBJ2-2; D uncertain. V was cut by 5 bases and J by 4 bases, with 8 bases left in between. Germline values: CDR1 PRHDT, CDR2 FYEKMQ (reference sequence). The CDR3 contains 13 residues. The CDR3 spells CASSLFPTGELFF. CDR3 DNA (partial): TGTGCCAGCAGCCTCTTCCCCACCGGGGAG. Filled out from reference TRBV13 and TRBJ2-2, the complete variable domain reads AAGVIQSPRHLIKEKRETATLKCYPIPRHDTVYWYQQGPGQDPQFLISFYEKMQSDKGSIPDRFSAQQFSDYHSELNMSSLELGDSALYFCASSLFPTGELFFGEGSRLTVL.

About this clone itself: The read ends 3 residues early relative to the CDR3; the germline J gene fills the gap. The chain carries TRBV7-8 and TRBJ2-1; 12 nucleotides align to TRBD2. CDR1 is SGHVS and CDR2 is FQNEAQ in the germline V gene. V was clipped by 5 bases and J by 4 bases; unmatched bases: 3. This CDR3 comprises 15 residues. The part of the CDR3 DNA that was read is TGTGCCAGCAGCCCCGGGACTAGCGGGTACAATGAG. Protein sequence: CASSPGTSGYNE. The CDR3 as a whole reads CASSPGTSGYNEQFF.

Turning to this clone: The CDR3 is cut off 3 residues early in the read; its end comes from the germline J gene. The chain carries TRBV7-2 and TRBJ2-7; D is unclear. V was clipped by 1 base and J by 2 bases, with 9 bases between them. This CDR3 region has 14 residues. Germline values: CDR1 SGHTA, CDR2 FQGNSA. The covered CDR3 bases are TGTGCCAGCAGCTTAGACGACTTAGCCTACGAG. Translated: CASSLDDLAYE. The full CDR3 protein is CASSLDDLAYEQYF. The whole variable domain, remainder taken from reference TRBV7-2 and TRBJ2-7, is GAGVSQSPSNKVTEKGKDVELRCDPISGHTALYWYRQSLGQGLEFLIYFQGNSAPDKSGLPSDRFSAERTGGSVSTLTIQRTQQEDSAVYLCASSLDDLAYEQYFGPGTRLTVT.